The 22 T cell receptor beta chains below come from one sample, sequenced in a study of blood T cells in healthy people across ages. A second PCR, run for about 6 to 11 cycles, used a sample-barcoded 5' primer plus a J-beta primer mix. TCRdb re-derived calls from the 5' RACE reads in MiXCR, one entry per CDR3 protein. This sample has about 1.8 million distinct CDR3 sequences, with just under 50% found just once. The source material was blood. The receptor source for this set is a woman aged 40 to 50 in good health.

The V call is TRBV5-1, the J call TRBJ2-5, with TRBD1 as a possible D gene (8 bases). Germline values: CDR1 SGHRS, CDR2 YFSETQ. The V end was cut by 4 bases, the J end by 2 bases, with 18 bases between. This CDR3 region has 16 residues. The CDR3 DNA reads TGCGCCAGCAGCCCATGGACAGGGAGGGGGCAAGAGACCCAGTACTTC. Its translation: CASSPWTGRGQETQYF.

This clonotype was seen more than once but under ten times. V is TRBV4-3 and J is TRBJ1-6; unclear D gene. The germline V gene encodes CDR1 LGHNA and CDR2 YSLEER. CDR3 length: 16 residues. V lost 0 bases, J lost 6 bases, and 12 bases lay in between. CDR3 in amino acids: CASSQDPGLGNSPLHF. As DNA, the CDR3 is TGCGCCAGCAGCCAAGACCCCGGGCTCGGTAATTCACCCCTCCACTTT.

This clonotype was found many times. The genes are TRBV28 and TRBJ2-7; TRBD2 matches 8 bases. This CDR3 is built from 14 residues. V lost 6 bases to trimming and J lost 2 bases; unmatched junction nucleotides: 6. Per germline, CDR1 MDHEN and CDR2 SYDVKM. CDR3 coding DNA: TGTGCCAGCAGCTCAACGGGGGGGGCCTACGAGCAGTACTTC. The encoded protein is CASSSTGGAYEQYF. Together with reference TRBV28 and TRBJ2-7, the CDR3 gives the full variable domain: DVKVTQSSRYLVKRTGEKVFLECVQDMDHENMFWYRQDPGLGLRLIYFSYDVKMKEKGDIPEGYSVSREKKERFSLILESASTNQTSMYLCASSSTGGAYEQYFGPGTRLTVT.

There are a few counts of this clonotype. This sequence joins TRBV4-2 and TRBJ2-5; a weak D match, TRBD2 (6 bases). CDR1 is LGHNA, CDR2 YNFKEQ, per germline. Between the trimmed V and J ends, which lost 3 bases and 4 bases, there was a span of 12 bases. CDR3 size: 14 residues. The CDR3 sequence is CASSQDGSGETQYF. As DNA, the CDR3 is TGTGCCAGCAGCCAGGACGGTAGCGGAGAGACCCAGTACTTC.

This sequence joins TRBV20-1 and TRBJ1-4; no reliable D call. V was cut by 0 bases and J by 6 bases, with 2 bases left in between. The CDR3 is made up of 11 amino acids. Germline CDR1 and CDR2: DFQATT and SNEGSKA (reference sequence). The DNA for the CDR3 is TGCAGTGCTAGAGAGGATGAAAAACTGTTTTTT. Protein sequence: CSAREDEKLFF.

This clonotype occurred a few times. The V call is TRBV6-5, the J call TRBJ2-1, with TRBD2 identical over 8 bases. J lost 3 bases, V lost 5 bases, and 6 bases had no gene match. In germline, CDR1 is MNHEY, CDR2 SVGAGI. The CDR3 has 15 amino acids. CDR3 amino acids: CASSDSGGIYNEQFF. For the CDR3, the DNA is TGTGCCAGCAGTGACAGCGGGGGAATCTACAATGAGCAGTTCTTC.

This clonotype has a handful of counts. This chain links TRBV6-2 or TRBV6-3 with TRBJ2-1, with TRBD1 matching 7 bases. Losses at the gene ends were 8 bases for V and 10 bases for J; bases not matched to a gene: 8. The CDR3 extends over 12 amino acids. CDR1 MNHEY and CDR2 SVGEGT come from the germline V gene. CDR3: CASRQGLGEQFF. The CDR3 DNA sequence: TGTGCCAGCCGACAGGGCCTGGGGGAGCAGTTCTTC.

The V call is TRBV6-2 or TRBV6-3, the J call TRBJ2-5, with D perhaps TRBD1 or TRBD2 (5 bases each). V was clipped by 6 bases and J by 12 bases, with 17 bases between them. Germline CDR1 MNHEY, CDR2 SVGEGT. The CDR3 sequence is 12 residues long. In DNA form, the CDR3 reads TGTGCCAGCAGCGGGGACGTGCGCCCCGAGTACTTC. Translated, it gives CASSGDVRPEYF.

On this clonotype itself: Being one base from a much bigger clone, this may be a read error. The chain joins TRBV10-3 to TRBJ2-5, with D perhaps matching TRBD1 or TRBD2 (5 bases each). The CDR3 has 12 residues. The germline V gene has CDR1 ENHRY and CDR2 SYGVKD. CDR3 bases: TGTTCCATCAGTGGGACCCAAGAGACCCAGTACTTC. This codes for CSISGTQETQYF.

This clonotype was recorded at least ten times. This chain links TRBV29-1 with TRBJ1-4; D is uncertain. Trimming stripped 1 base from V and 2 bases from J, with 11 bases between. Germline CDR1 and CDR2: SQVTM and ANQGSEA. This CDR3 is built from 15 residues. CDR3 nucleotide sequence: TGCAGCGTTGAAGGGGCCGACTCTACTAATGAAAAACTGTTTTTT. It codes for CSVEGADSTNEKLFF. The full variable domain, with the rest looked up from reference TRBV29-1 and TRBJ1-4, is SAVISQKPSRDICQRGTSLTIQCQVDSQVTMMFWYRQQPGQSLTLIATANQGSEATYESGFVIDKFPISRPNLTFSTLTVSNMSPEDSSIYLCSVEGADSTNEKLFFGSGTQLSVL.

This clonotype was detected only a few times. V is TRBV5-1 and J is TRBJ2-1; TRBD2 aligns across 7 bases. The CDR3 runs 16 residues. Trimming at V came to 0 bases and at J to 6 bases, leaving 9 bases not matched to a gene. Germline CDR1 is SGHRS and CDR2 is YFSETQ. CDR3 sequence (DNA): TGCGCCAGCAGCTTGGCGGCTAGCGGAAAGACCAATGAGCAGTTCTTC. Translated, it gives CASSLAASGKTNEQFF.

As regards this clonotype: At one of its ends the junction is not consistent with the germline gene, which may arise from a read error. This chain connects TRBV7-7 to TRBJ1-4; 8 nucleotides line up with TRBD1. Germline CDR1 SSHAT, CDR2 FNYEAQ (reference sequence). The CDR3 consists of 17 residues. DNA for the CDR3: TGTGCTAGCAGCCTTACCCCTCGGGGGACAGGCGATGAAAAACTGTTTTTT. Encoded protein: CASSLTPRGTGDEKLFF.

The J gene is TRBJ2-5, the V gene TRBV20-1; 7 nucleotides match TRBD2. V trimming: 6 bases; J trimming: 5 bases; junction bases outside the gene matches: 15. This CDR3 region has 15 residues. In germline, CDR1 is DFQATT, CDR2 SNEGSKA (reference sequence). In DNA, the CDR3 is TGCAGTGCGCACAACCGGGGGGTTTCGATGGAGACCCAGTACTTC. Translating gives CSAHNRGVSMETQYF.

In DNA form, the CDR3 reads TGTGCCAGCAGCGTAGCCTTACAGGGATATAACTATGGCTACACCTTC. Its translation is CASSVALQGYNYGYTF. The rearrangement joins TRBV9 to TRBJ1-2; possible D gene TRBD1, 6 bases. From germline, CDR1 is SGDLS and CDR2 YYNGEE. The CDR3 consists of 16 residues. The germline V and J ends were trimmed by 0 bases and 1 base, with 13 bases remaining between them.

This clonotype showed up many times. This chain links TRBV5-1 with TRBJ2-7; a weak D match, TRBD1 (6 bases). V shed 2 bases and J shed 5 bases, with 8 bases lying between them. The CDR3 is 12 amino acids. The germline CDR1 and CDR2 sequences are SGHRS and YFSETQ. The CDR3 region is CASSFNRDEQYF. CDR3 nucleotide sequence: TGCGCCAGCAGCTTCAACAGGGACGAGCAGTACTTC.

The V gene is TRBV6-2 or TRBV6-3, the J gene TRBJ2-7, with D possibly TRBD1 on 5 matching bases. Germline V gene data show CDR1 as MNHEY and CDR2 as SVGEGT. Trimming removed 6 bases at V and 0 bases at J, with 18 bases between. The CDR3 consists of 16 residues. The CDR3 DNA sequence: TGTGCCAGCAGGCCTTCGGGTGGGGCTAGCTCCTACGAGCAGTACTTC. Translation gives CASRPSGGASSYEQYF.

The chain is built from TRBV6-5 and TRBJ2-5; the match to TRBD1 covers 8 bases. The V gene end was trimmed by 4 bases and the J gene end by 6 bases; junction bases not matched to a gene: 10. CDR1 and CDR2 (germline): MNHEY, SVGAGI. The CDR3 is 15 residues long. CDR3 protein: CASSSGTGPSKTQYF. CDR3 nucleotide sequence: TGTGCCAGCAGTTCCGGGACAGGCCCCTCAAAGACCCAGTACTTC.

This clonotype was detected only a few times. The chain employs TRBV11-1 and TRBJ2-7; D is unclear. Near its end, the DNA agrees better with TRBJ2-5, so the J call may be wrong. CDR1 is SGHAT, CDR2 FQDESV, per germline (reference sequence). The CDR3 is 12 residues long. For the CDR3, the DNA is TGTGCCAGCAGCTCCCCGTTGGCGACCCAGTACTTC. Its translation: CASSSPLATQYF.

The chain links TRBV27 to TRBJ1-4; D call uncertain. This CDR3 has 14 amino acids. V was clipped by 1 base and J by 4 bases, with 7 bases between them. Germline values: CDR1 MNHEY, CDR2 SMNVEV (reference sequence). CDR3 nucleotides: TGTGCCAGCAGTTTATACAGTCTTAATGAAAAACTGTTTTTT. It codes for CASSLYSLNEKLFF.

In its sample, this clonotype was seen once. V is TRBV7-2 and J is TRBJ2-5; the match to TRBD2 covers 7 bases. V was pared by 5 bases and J by 11 bases, with 17 bases of the junction left unmatched. The CDR3 totals 15 residues. The germline V gene has CDR1 SGHTA and CDR2 FQGNSA. The CDR3 DNA is TGTGCCAGCAGCGCCGCCGGCGGGGGTTACAATGAGCAGTACTTC. Protein product: CASSAAGGGYNEQYF.

The chain uses TRBV9 and TRBJ2-3, with 11 bases lining up with TRBD2. This CDR3 has 18 amino acids. After removal of 3 bases from V and 1 base from J, the junction contained 10 bases not matched to a gene. CDR1 SGDLS and CDR2 YYNGEE come from the germline V gene. The CDR3 region is CASSALNSGGARTDTQYF. The CDR3 DNA sequence: TGTGCCAGCAGCGCATTGAATAGCGGGGGGGCCCGCACAGATACGCAGTATTTT.

This clonotype was seen a few times. The V call is TRBV3-1, the J call TRBJ2-1; D tentatively reads TRBD1 or TRBD2 (6 bases each). CDR3 length: 14 amino acids. Trimming stripped 4 bases from V and 8 bases from J, with 15 bases between. The germline gives CDR1 LGHDT, CDR2 YNNKEL (reference sequence). CDR3 sequence: CASSPRGQMDEQFF. CDR3 bases: TGTGCCAGCAGCCCCCGGGGGCAGATGGATGAGCAGTTCTTC.